This TCR beta chain is from a study of Graves' ophthalmopathy and Graves' hyperthyroidism. The authors amplified TCR beta CDR3 regions from RNA transcripts. First-round RT-PCR used HTBI primers; second-round multiplex PCR followed. In TCRdb, the multiplex PCR reads were re-called with MiXCR into one record per CDR3 protein. The sample consists of approximately 150,000 distinct CDR3 sequences, 35% to 50% of them appearing once. Concerning this clonotype itself: What it binds is not known.

Study findings and constraints: Most expanded clonotypes in thyroid above 0.001 frequency also showed up in blood. Sensitivity of about 70% and specificity of 72% to 80% were achieved by the model that predicted ophthalmopathy progression.

Trimming took off 2 bases at V and 6 bases at J, with 10 bases between the two ends. Germline values: CDR1 MNHEY, CDR2 SVGAGI. This CDR3 is 13 amino acids long. Ophthalmopathy donors showed moderate-to-severe activity, CAS ≥3, NOSPECS ≥4 and a duration under 3 months. The diagnosis combined clinical symptoms, thyroxine, TRAb, thyroid ultrasound and orbital computed tomography scans. The chain employs TRBV6-5 and TRBJ1-1, with D tentatively TRBD1 (5 bases). The sequence was obtained from a man aged 25 to 40 with Graves' ophthalmopathy. The sample was peripheral blood. CDR3 in amino acids: CASSYGRAAEAFF. CDR3 nucleotide sequence: TGTGCCAGCAGTTACGGCAGGGCCGCTGAAGCTTTCTTT.